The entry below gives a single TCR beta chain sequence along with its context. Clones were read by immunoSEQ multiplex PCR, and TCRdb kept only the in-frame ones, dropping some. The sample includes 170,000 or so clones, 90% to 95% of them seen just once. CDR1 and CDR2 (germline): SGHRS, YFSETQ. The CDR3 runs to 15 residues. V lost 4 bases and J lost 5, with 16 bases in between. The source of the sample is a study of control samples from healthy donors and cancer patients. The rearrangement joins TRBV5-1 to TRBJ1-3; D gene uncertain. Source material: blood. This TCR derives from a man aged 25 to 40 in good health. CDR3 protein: CASSPDTGPRNTIYF. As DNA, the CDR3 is TGCGCCAGCAGCCCTGATACCGGGCCCCGAAACACCATATATTTT.